These 2 T cell receptor beta chains were sequenced from one sample in a study of cytomegalovirus exposure and HLA in healthy donors. It was with 60 Vbeta and 13 Jbeta primers that the PCR ran. Sequencing was performed with immunoSEQ multiplex PCR; in TCRdb, only in-frame clones are kept and a portion is missing. The sample contains 100,000 to 150,000 clones, 81% of which appear only once. Sequenced material: PBMCs. These receptors came from a man aged 18 to 30 in good health and CMV-seropositive.

The V call is TRBV5-6, the J call TRBJ2-2; the D gene is possibly TRBD1 (5 bases). The CDR3 spans 15 residues. V was shortened by 1 base and J by 1 base, with 8 bases between the two germline ends. Germline values: CDR1 SGHDT, CDR2 YYEEEE. The CDR3 DNA follows: TGTGCCAGCAGCTTGTACGACAGGAACACCGGGGAGCTGTTTTTT. Translation gives CASSLYDRNTGELFF. The variable domain in full, with the rest retrieved from reference TRBV5-6 and TRBJ2-2, is DAGVTQSPTHLIKTRGQQVTLRCSPKSGHDTVSWYQQALGQGPQFIFQYYEEEERQRGNFPDRFSGHQFPNYSSELNVNALLLGDSALYLCASSLYDRNTGELFFGEGSRLTVL.

In this sample, this clone turned up once. The chain has TRBV5-6 and TRBJ1-2, with D perhaps TRBD1 (5 bases). The CDR3 totals 16 residues. Trimming shortened V by 4 bases and J by 4 bases, and 20 bases separated the two germline ends. Germline V gene lookup returns CDR1 SGHDT and CDR2 YYEEEE. CDR3 sequence: CASSPYDSEQLYGYTF. The DNA for the CDR3 is TGTGCCAGCAGCCCTTACGACAGTGAGCAACTCTATGGCTACACCTTC.